This TCR beta chain was identified in a study of blood T cell repertoires in COVID-19. Study-level information: Acute and convalescent COVID-19 specimens originated in the United States, Italy and Spain.

Authors' data handling: Amplification of reference gene primers provided the estimated nucleated cell counts. Repertoires were generated with immunoSEQ multiplex PCR, while TCRdb's copy carries only in-frame clones and drops some. The V and J calls and the clone size are those of that table, but D and trimming were determined from the DNA. The profile shows roughly 200,000 clones, 89% of them singletons. Germline CDR1 is MNHEY and CDR2 is SVGEGT. This CDR3 has 15 amino acids. V was pared by 5 bases and J by 6 bases, with 7 bases of the junction left unmatched. The study recruited people aged about 18 to 90 years across more than 20 US areas. Cohort allocation depended upon clinical history that participants reported.

Sequenced input: PBMCs or T cells enriched from blood (not recorded which). The genes are TRBV6-2 or TRBV6-3 and TRBJ2-3; 11 nucleotides agree with TRBD1. The TCR comes from a woman aged 40-49 years with acute COVID-19. The CDR3 is CASSNRDRGYDTQYF. The CDR3 nucleotides read TGTGCCAGCAGTAACCGGGACAGGGGGTATGATACGCAGTATTTT.